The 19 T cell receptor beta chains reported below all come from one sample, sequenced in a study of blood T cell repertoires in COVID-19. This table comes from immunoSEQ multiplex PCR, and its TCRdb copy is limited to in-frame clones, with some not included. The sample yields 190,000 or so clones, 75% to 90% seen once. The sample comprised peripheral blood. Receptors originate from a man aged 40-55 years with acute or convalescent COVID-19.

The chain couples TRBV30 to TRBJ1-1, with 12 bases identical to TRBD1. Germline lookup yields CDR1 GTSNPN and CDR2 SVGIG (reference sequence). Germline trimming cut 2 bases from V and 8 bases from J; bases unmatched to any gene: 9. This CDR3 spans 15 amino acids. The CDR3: CAWSPRTGTGGEAFF. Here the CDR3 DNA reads TGTGCCTGGAGTCCCAGAACCGGGACAGGGGGCGAAGCTTTCTTT.

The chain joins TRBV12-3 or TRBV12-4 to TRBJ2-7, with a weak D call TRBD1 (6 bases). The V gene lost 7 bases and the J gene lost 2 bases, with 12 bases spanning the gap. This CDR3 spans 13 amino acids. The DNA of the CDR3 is TGTGCCAGCACCCTGGACAGAACCTACGAGCAGTACTTC. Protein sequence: CASTLDRTYEQYF.

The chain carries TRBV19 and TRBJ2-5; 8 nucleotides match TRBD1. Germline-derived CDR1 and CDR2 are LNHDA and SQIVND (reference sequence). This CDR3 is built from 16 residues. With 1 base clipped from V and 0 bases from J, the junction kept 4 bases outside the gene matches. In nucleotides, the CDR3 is TGTGCCAGTAGTATAGCGACAGGGGATTACCAAGAGACCCAGTACTTC. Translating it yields CASSIATGDYQETQYF.

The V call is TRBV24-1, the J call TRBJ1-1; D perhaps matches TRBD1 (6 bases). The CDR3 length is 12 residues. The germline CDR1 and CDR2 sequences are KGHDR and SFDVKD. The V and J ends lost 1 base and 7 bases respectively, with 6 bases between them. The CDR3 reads CATSDLQGEAFF. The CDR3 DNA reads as TGTGCCACCAGTGATTTACAGGGTGAAGCTTTCTTT.

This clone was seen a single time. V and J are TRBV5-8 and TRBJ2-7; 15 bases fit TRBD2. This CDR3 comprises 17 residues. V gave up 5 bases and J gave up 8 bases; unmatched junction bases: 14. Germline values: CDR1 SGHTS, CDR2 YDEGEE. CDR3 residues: CASRGTSGGLLPTQQYF. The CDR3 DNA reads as TGTGCCAGCAGGGGGACTAGCGGGGGGCTCCTACCTACGCAGCAGTACTTC.

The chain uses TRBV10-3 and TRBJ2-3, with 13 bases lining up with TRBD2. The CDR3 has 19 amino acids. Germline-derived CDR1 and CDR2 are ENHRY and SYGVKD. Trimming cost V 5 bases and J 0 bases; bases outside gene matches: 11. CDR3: CAISKTSGGISPSTDTQYF. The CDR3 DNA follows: TGTGCCATCAGTAAGACTAGCGGGGGGATATCACCTAGCACAGATACGCAGTATTTT.

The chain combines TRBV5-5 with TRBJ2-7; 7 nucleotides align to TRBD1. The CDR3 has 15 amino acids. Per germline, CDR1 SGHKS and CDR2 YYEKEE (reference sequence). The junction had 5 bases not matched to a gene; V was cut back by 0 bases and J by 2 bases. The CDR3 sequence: CASSLAGTVTYEQYF. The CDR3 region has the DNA TGTGCCAGCAGCTTGGCCGGGACAGTGACCTACGAGCAGTACTTC. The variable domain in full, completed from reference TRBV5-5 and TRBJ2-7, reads DAGVTQSPTHLIKTRGQQVTLRCSPISGHKSVSWYQQVLGQGPQFIFQYYEKEERGRGNFPDRFSARQFPNYSSELNVNALLLGDSALYLCASSLAGTVTYEQYFGPGTRLTVT.

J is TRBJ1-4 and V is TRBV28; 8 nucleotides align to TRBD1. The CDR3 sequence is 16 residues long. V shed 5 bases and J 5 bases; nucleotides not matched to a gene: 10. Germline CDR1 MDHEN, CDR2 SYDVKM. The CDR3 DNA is TGTGCCAGCAGTCCCAACCTACAGGGGGGAAATGAAAAACTGTTTTTT. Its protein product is CASSPNLQGGNEKLFF.

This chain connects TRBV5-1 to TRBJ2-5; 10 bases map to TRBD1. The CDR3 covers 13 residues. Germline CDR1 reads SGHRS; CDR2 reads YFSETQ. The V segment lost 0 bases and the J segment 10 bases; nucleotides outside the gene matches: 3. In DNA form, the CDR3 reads TGCGCCAGCAGCTTGGGACAGGGGGCCGGCCAGTACTTC. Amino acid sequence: CASSLGQGAGQYF.

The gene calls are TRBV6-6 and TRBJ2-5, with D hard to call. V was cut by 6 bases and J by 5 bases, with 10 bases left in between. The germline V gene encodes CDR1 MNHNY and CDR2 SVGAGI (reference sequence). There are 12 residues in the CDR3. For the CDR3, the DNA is TGTGCCAGCAGCCTGTCCGTGGAGACCCAGTACTTC. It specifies CASSLSVETQYF.

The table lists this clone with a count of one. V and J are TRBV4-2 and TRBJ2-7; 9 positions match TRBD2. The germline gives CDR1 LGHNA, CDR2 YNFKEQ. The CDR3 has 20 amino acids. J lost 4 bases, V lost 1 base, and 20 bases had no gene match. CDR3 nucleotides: TGTGCCAGCAGCCAAGCCGCGAGTGGGGCTAGCGGGGCGAATTCTTACGAGCAGTACTTC. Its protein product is CASSQAASGASGANSYEQYF.

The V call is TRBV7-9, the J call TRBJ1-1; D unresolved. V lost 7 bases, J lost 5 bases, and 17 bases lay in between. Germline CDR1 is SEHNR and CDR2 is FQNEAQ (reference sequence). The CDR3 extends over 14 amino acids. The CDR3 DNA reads TGTGCCAGCATGAGGGCAGGTGCGGGGACTGAAGCTTTCTTT. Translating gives CASMRAGAGTEAFF.

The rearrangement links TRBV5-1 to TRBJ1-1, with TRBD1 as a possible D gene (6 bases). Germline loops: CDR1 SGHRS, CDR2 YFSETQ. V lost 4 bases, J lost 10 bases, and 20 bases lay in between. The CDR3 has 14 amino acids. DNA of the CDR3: TGCGCCAGCAGCCCAGGCAGGGGAGGGATAGTAGCTTTCTTT. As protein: CASSPGRGGIVAFF.

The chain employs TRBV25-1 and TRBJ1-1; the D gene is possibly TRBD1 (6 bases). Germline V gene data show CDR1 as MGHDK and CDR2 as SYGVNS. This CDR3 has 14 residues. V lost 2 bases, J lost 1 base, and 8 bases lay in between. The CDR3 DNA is TGTGCCAGCAGTGAAACAGGGTCGAACACTGAAGCTTTCTTT. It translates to CASSETGSNTEAFF.

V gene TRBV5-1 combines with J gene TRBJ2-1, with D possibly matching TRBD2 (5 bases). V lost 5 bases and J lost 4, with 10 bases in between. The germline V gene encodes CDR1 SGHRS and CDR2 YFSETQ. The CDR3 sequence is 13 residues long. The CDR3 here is CASRRAAYNEQFF. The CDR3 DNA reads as TGCGCCAGCAGGAGGGCCGCATACAATGAGCAGTTCTTC.

The CDR3 here is CASRRTMQETQYF. The DNA of the CDR3 is TGTGCCAGCAGACGGACAATGCAGGAGACCCAGTACTTC. This sequence joins TRBV28 and TRBJ2-5; a possible D gene is TRBD1 (5 bases). V dropped 6 bases and J dropped 5 bases, with 13 bases sitting between them. Germline V gene lookup returns CDR1 MDHEN and CDR2 SYDVKM. The CDR3 consists of 13 residues.

CDR3 loop: CASQTLGGSPLHF. Here the CDR3 DNA reads TGTGCCAGCCAGACCTTGGGGGGGTCACCCCTCCACTTT. V is TRBV11-2 and J is TRBJ1-6; TRBD1 is a possible D gene (5 bases). Trimming took 8 bases from V and 10 from J, leaving 15 bases between them. The germline V gene encodes CDR1 SGHAT and CDR2 FQNNGV. The CDR3 is made up of 13 amino acids. The whole variable domain, remainder taken from reference TRBV11-2 and TRBJ1-6, is EAGVAQSPRYKIIEKRQSVAFWCNPISGHATLYWYQQILGQGPKLLIQFQNNGVVDDSQLPKDRFSAERLKGVDSTLKIQPAKLEDSAVYLCASQTLGGSPLHFGNGTRLTVT.

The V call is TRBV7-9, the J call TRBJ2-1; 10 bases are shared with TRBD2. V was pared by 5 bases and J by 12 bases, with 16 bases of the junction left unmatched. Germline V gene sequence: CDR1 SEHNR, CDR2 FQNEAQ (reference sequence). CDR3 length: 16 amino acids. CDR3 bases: TGTGCCAGCAGCCCGGAGGCAGCGGGGGGGCAGGTTTGGCAGTTCTTC. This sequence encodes CASSPEAAGGQVWQFF.

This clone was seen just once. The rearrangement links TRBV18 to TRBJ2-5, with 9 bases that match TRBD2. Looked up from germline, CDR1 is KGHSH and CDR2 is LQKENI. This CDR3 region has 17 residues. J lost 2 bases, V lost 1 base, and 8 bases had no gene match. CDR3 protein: CASSPLAGVGVQETQYF. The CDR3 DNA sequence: TGTGCCAGCTCACCACTAGCGGGGGTCGGGGTTCAAGAGACCCAGTACTTC.